What follows are 30 T cell receptor beta chains derived from one specimen sequenced in a study of T-cell reconstitution after alpha-beta-depleted transplantation in children. Researchers prepared the TCRbeta library using unique molecular identifiers, the study reports. TCRdb re-called the PCR reads with MiXCR, one entry per CDR3 protein. The sample includes approximately 520,000 distinct CDR3 sequences, more than 9.5% of them seen just once. The starting material was PBMCs, mostly from graft donor cells, obtained 180 days after TCRalphabeta/CD19-depleted stem cell transplant. All receptors come from a female patient between 2 and 15 years old who had a stem cell transplant for aplastic anemia, so the T cells may come from the graft donor.

This clonotype was picked up a small number of times. J is TRBJ1-1 and V is TRBV3-1, with unresolved D. Germline CDR1 reads LGHDT; CDR2 reads YNNKEL (reference sequence). This CDR3 is built from 15 residues. Trimming took 0 bases from V and 0 from J, leaving 8 bases between them. The CDR3 nucleotides read TGTGCCAGCAGCCAAGATACGAAGATGAACACTGAAGCTTTCTTT. It yields the protein CASSQDTKMNTEAFF.

CDR3 nucleotides: TGTGCCATCAGTGAGTCCTTTGTCCACAGGGATGGCAATCAGCCCCAGCATTTT. Translated, it gives CAISESFVHRDGNQPQHF. The chain links TRBV10-3 to TRBJ1-5; TRBD1 is a possible D gene (6 bases). CDR1 and CDR2 (germline): ENHRY, SYGVKD. The CDR3 loop spans 18 amino acids. V shed 0 bases and J shed 2 bases, with 17 bases lying between them.

In this sample, this clonotype turned up a few times. The chain is built from TRBV12-3 or TRBV12-4 and TRBJ2-7, with a possible D match to TRBD2 (6 bases). V was shortened by 5 bases and J by 4 bases, with 12 bases between the two germline ends. This CDR3 has 13 residues. The CDR3 DNA follows: TGTGCCAGCAGTAAGGGAGGCTGGTACGAGCAGTACGTC. Translated, it gives CASSKGGWYEQYV.

The chain couples TRBV20-1 to TRBJ1-5, with TRBD1 identical over 7 bases. This CDR3 is 14 amino acids long. Per the germline V gene, CDR1 is DFQATT and CDR2 is SNEGSKA (reference sequence). V dropped 6 bases and J dropped 2; count of bases not matched to a gene: 7. The CDR3 sequence is CSALGQKGNQPQHF. CDR3 bases: TGCAGTGCCCTGGGACAGAAGGGCAATCAGCCCCAGCATTTT.

This clonotype showed up just a few times. The chain has TRBV10-1 and TRBJ1-1; perhaps TRBD1 as D (6 bases). Per the germline V gene, CDR1 is WNHNN and CDR2 is SYGVQD (reference sequence). There are 16 residues in the CDR3. V lost 1 base and J 0 bases, leaving 12 bases between the germline ends. In DNA, the CDR3 is TGCGCCAGCAGTGAGTGGGGGGGGGGCTTGAACACTGAAGCTTTCTTT. Protein: CASSEWGGGLNTEAFF.

There are many counts of this clonotype. This chain links TRBV29-1 with TRBJ2-1, with 8 bases identical to TRBD2. The germline V gene encodes CDR1 SQVTM and CDR2 ANQGSEA. With V trimmed by 4 bases and J by 4 bases, 6 bases remained unmatched. This CDR3 has 14 amino acids. The CDR3 DNA is TGCAGCGTTGCCGGGAGGGCCAGATACAATGAGCAGTTCTTC. It translates to CSVAGRARYNEQFF.

With respect to this clonotype: This may arise from a read error, as a much more abundant clone is one base away. CDR3 DNA: TGTGCCAGCAGCCCTAGCGGGGCCGCGGGAACGCAGTATTTT. Protein: CASSPSGAAGTQYF. The V and J genes are TRBV12-3 or TRBV12-4 and TRBJ2-3; 9 nucleotides align to TRBD2. CDR3 size: 14 residues. J was trimmed by 9 bases and V by 6 bases; bases with no gene match: 10.

This clonotype was recorded at least ten times. The CDR3 region has the DNA TGTGCCAGCAGCATACCGGGACTAGCGGGGCCTAGCACAGATACGCAGTATTTT. It is translated as CASSIPGLAGPSTDTQYF. This chain uses TRBV11-1 with TRBJ2-3; 13 bases are shared with TRBD2. CDR1 is SGHAT, CDR2 FQDESV, per germline (reference sequence). Trimming took 5 bases from V and 0 from J; bases not matched to a gene: 8. The CDR3 has 18 residues. Together with reference TRBV11-1 and TRBJ2-3, the CDR3 gives the full variable domain: EAEVAQSPRYKITEKSQAVAFWCDPISGHATLYWYRQILGQGPELLVQFQDESVVDDSQLPKDRFSAERLKGVDSTLKIQPAELGDSAMYLCASSIPGLAGPSTDTQYFGPGTRLTVL.

Details on this clonotype: Relative to the germline gene, one junction end is altered; a read error may explain this. The chain recombines TRBV5-1 with TRBJ2-7, with D possibly matching TRBD2 (7 bases). The CDR3 covers 15 residues. Germline assignment: CDR1 SGHRS and CDR2 YFSETQ. The CDR3 protein is CASSGGAGFPYGQYF. Written as DNA, the CDR3 is TGCGCCAGCAGCGGGGGGGCGGGATTCCCCTACGGGCAGTACTTC. Using reference TRBV5-1 and TRBJ2-7 for the parts outside the CDR3, the full variable domain is KAGVTQTPRYLIKTRGQQVTLSCSPISGHRSVSWYQQTPGQGLQFLFEYFSETQRNKGNFPGRFSGRQFSNSRSEMNVSTLELGDSALYLCASSGGAGFPYGQYFGPGTRLTVT.

This clonotype has a handful of counts. The CDR3 DNA sequence: TGTGCCAGCACCAAGGACAGGGAAAGGACTGAAGCTTTCTTT. This encodes CASTKDRERTEAFF. The chain recombines TRBV12-3 or TRBV12-4 with TRBJ1-1, with 8 positions matching TRBD1. The ends lost 7 bases at V and 5 bases at J; junction bases unmatched: 9. This CDR3 contains 14 residues.

The chain couples TRBV5-1 to TRBJ2-3, with D tentatively TRBD1 (5 bases). CDR3 length: 15 amino acids. Germline CDR1 and CDR2: SGHRS and YFSETQ. The V gene lost 2 bases and the J gene lost 2 bases, with 12 bases spanning the gap. CDR3 coding DNA: TGCGCCAGCAGCTTCCTGACAGCGTCCACAGATACGCAGTATTTT. It encodes CASSFLTASTDTQYF.

This clonotype was picked up a small number of times. The V call is TRBV7-2, the J call TRBJ1-5; D not certain. CDR1 is SGHTA, CDR2 FQGNSA, per germline. The ends were cut back, 2 bases at V and 4 bases at J, with 6 bases in the middle. The CDR3 loop spans 13 amino acids. The CDR3 loop reads CASSLNENQPQHF. CDR3 bases: TGTGCCAGCAGCTTAAATGAGAATCAGCCCCAGCATTTT. The complete variable domain, with remaining parts taken from reference TRBV7-2 and TRBJ1-5, reads GAGVSQSPSNKVTEKGKDVELRCDPISGHTALYWYRQSLGQGLEFLIYFQGNSAPDKSGLPSDRFSAERTGGSVSTLTIQRTQQEDSAVYLCASSLNENQPQHFGDGTRLSIL.

This clonotype was observed a few times. This rearrangement joins TRBV12-3 or TRBV12-4 to TRBJ1-6; 8 bases match TRBD1. CDR3 size: 15 residues. Unmatched junction bases numbered 7, after V lost 6 bases and J lost 6 bases. In nucleotides, the CDR3 is TGTGCCAGCAGCTTGGACAGGGCTATTAATTCACCCCTCCACTTT. This codes for CASSLDRAINSPLHF.

The V gene is TRBV10-3, the J gene TRBJ2-7; 7 bases map to TRBD1. The V gene end was trimmed by 2 bases and the J gene end by 0 bases; junction bases not matched to a gene: 1. There are 14 residues in the CDR3. Germline values: CDR1 ENHRY, CDR2 SYGVKD. This CDR3 reads CAISERDSSYEQYF. DNA for the CDR3: TGTGCCATCAGTGAGCGGGACAGCTCCTACGAGCAGTACTTC.

This clonotype was picked up a small number of times. The chain employs TRBV7-8 and TRBJ1-1; 10 nucleotides match TRBD1. The CDR3 covers 18 residues. Germline V CDR1 and CDR2: SGHVS, FQNEAQ. After removal of 5 bases from V and 5 bases from J, the junction contained 17 bases not matched to a gene. CDR3 in amino acids: CASSLNPTGGPRRTEAFF. The CDR3 DNA reads as TGTGCCAGCAGCCTCAACCCGACAGGGGGCCCTAGGAGAACTGAAGCTTTCTTT. Full variable domain (remainder filled in from reference TRBV7-8 and TRBJ1-1): GAGVSQSPRYKVAKRGQDVALRCDPISGHVSLFWYQQALGQGPEFLTYFQNEAQLDKSGLPSDRFFAERPEGSVSTLKIQRTQQEDSAVYLCASSLNPTGGPRRTEAFFGQGTRLTVV.

This chain connects TRBV20-1 to TRBJ2-1, with TRBD2 matching over 12 bases. Germline loops: CDR1 DFQATT, CDR2 SNEGSKA (reference sequence). V was clipped by 0 bases and J by 5 bases; unmatched bases: 2. CDR3 length: 15 residues. The CDR3 coding sequence is TGCAGTGCTAGAGAGACTAGCGGGAGAAACAATGAGCAGTTCTTC. Amino acid sequence: CSARETSGRNNEQFF.

This rearrangement joins TRBV20-1 to TRBJ2-1; the match to TRBD2 covers 10 bases. The CDR3 consists of 14 residues. The junction had 0 bases not matched to a gene; V was cut back by 3 bases and J by 1 base. CDR1 is DFQATT, CDR2 SNEGSKA, per germline (reference sequence). CDR3 sequence (DNA): TGCAGTGCTAGGGGACTAGCGTCCTACAATGAGCAGTTCTTC. Translating it yields CSARGLASYNEQFF.

This clonotype came up many times. This chain uses TRBV29-1 with TRBJ2-1; TRBD1 aligns across 7 bases. The CDR3 totals 16 residues. V shed 7 bases and J 8 bases; nucleotides not matched to a gene: 20. The germline gives CDR1 SQVTM, CDR2 ANQGSEA. This CDR3 is CSAAGQVDSPVDEQFF. The CDR3 nucleotides read TGCAGCGCTGCCGGACAGGTAGATTCGCCTGTGGATGAGCAGTTCTTC.

The chain carries TRBV28 and TRBJ1-2; D not resolved. This CDR3 is 12 amino acids long. V lost 6 bases, J lost 6 bases, and 11 bases lay in between. Germline values: CDR1 MDHEN, CDR2 SYDVKM. The CDR3 nucleotides are TGTGCCAGCAGCGCGCCCACAGATGGCTACACCTTC. It translates to CASSAPTDGYTF.

This clonotype was seen many times. The V gene is TRBV7-8, the J gene TRBJ2-1, with 8 bases aligning to TRBD2. The CDR3 is 16 amino acids. V gave up 4 bases and J gave up 4 bases; unmatched junction bases: 9. The germline V gene has CDR1 SGHVS and CDR2 FQNEAQ. The CDR3 coding sequence is TGTGCCAGCAGCTCCCAAACTAGCGGACTTTACAATGAGCAGTTCTTC. Protein: CASSSQTSGLYNEQFF.

The chain carries TRBV7-9 and TRBJ2-2; 8 bases map to TRBD1. Trimming took 4 bases from V and 4 from J; bases not matched to a gene: 8. CDR1 is SEHNR and CDR2 is FQNEAQ in the germline V gene (reference sequence). The CDR3 spans 16 residues. The CDR3 protein is CASSSDRGRRTGELFF. CDR3 nucleotide sequence: TGTGCCAGCAGCTCTGACAGGGGTAGGCGCACCGGGGAGCTGTTTTTT.

This clonotype was found a few times. The V gene is TRBV15, the J gene TRBJ2-1, with 9 bases aligning to TRBD2. The CDR3 is 14 residues long. Germline loops: CDR1 LNHNV, CDR2 YYDKDF (reference sequence). V trimming: 2 bases; J trimming: 4 bases; junction bases outside the gene matches: 0. The CDR3 reads CATSRLAGYNEQFF. Here the CDR3 DNA reads TGTGCCACCAGCAGACTAGCGGGGTACAATGAGCAGTTCTTC.

This clonotype has at least ten counts. The V gene is TRBV28, the J gene TRBJ1-5; a weak D match, TRBD1 (5 bases). Per germline, CDR1 MDHEN and CDR2 SYDVKM. Trimming took off 7 bases at V and 0 bases at J, with 13 bases between the two ends. This CDR3 contains 15 residues. In nucleotides, the CDR3 is TGTGCCAGCAATTGGGGCGGTTATAGCAATCAGCCCCAGCATTTT. Translating it yields CASNWGGYSNQPQHF. Combining the CDR3 with reference TRBV28 and TRBJ1-5 gives the whole variable domain DVKVTQSSRYLVKRTGEKVFLECVQDMDHENMFWYRQDPGLGLRLIYFSYDVKMKEKGDIPEGYSVSREKKERFSLILESASTNQTSMYLCASNWGGYSNQPQHFGDGTRLSIL.

This clonotype turned up a few times. This chain links TRBV7-8 with TRBJ2-7; TRBD1 agrees at 8 bases. Per germline, CDR1 SGHVS and CDR2 FQNEAQ. The CDR3 spans 13 residues. After removal of 5 bases from V and 7 bases from J, the junction contained 7 bases not matched to a gene. The CDR3 DNA reads as TGTGCCAGCAGCATTAGACAGGGGAGTGAGCAGTACGTC. This sequence encodes CASSIRQGSEQYV.

This chain links TRBV3-1 with TRBJ2-7; D assignment may be TRBD1 or TRBD2 (5 bases each). Trimming removed 0 bases from V and 9 bases from J, with 12 bases in between. Germline V CDR1 and CDR2: LGHDT, YNNKEL (reference sequence). The CDR3 sequence is 13 residues long. The CDR3 loop reads CASSQETGDLQYV. As DNA, the CDR3 is TGTGCCAGCAGCCAAGAAACCGGGGACCTGCAGTACGTC.

The chain joins TRBV14 to TRBJ1-4; a possible D gene is TRBD1 (6 bases). V was trimmed by 4 bases and J by 0 bases, leaving 12 bases between them. Germline CDR1 is SGHDN and CDR2 is FVKESK. This CDR3 is built from 16 residues. The CDR3 is CASSRLPGATNEKLFF. The CDR3 region has the DNA TGTGCCAGCAGCCGCCTACCAGGGGCAACTAATGAAAAACTGTTTTTT.

This clonotype has only a few counts. The V and J genes are TRBV12-3 or TRBV12-4 and TRBJ2-5; TRBD1 matches 7 bases. Losses at the gene ends were 6 bases for V and 6 bases for J; bases not matched to a gene: 7. The CDR3 loop spans 13 amino acids. The CDR3 DNA reads as TGTGCCAGCAGCTCGGGACAGAAAAAGACCCAGTACTTC. It is translated as CASSSGQKKTQYF.

This clonotype was counted ten times or more. V is TRBV12-3 or TRBV12-4 and J is TRBJ2-1; 7 positions agree with TRBD2. This CDR3 spans 15 amino acids. V trimming: 7 bases; J trimming: 7 bases; junction bases outside the gene matches: 13. CDR3 DNA sequence: TGTGCCAGCATGGGGCGGGAGATGACTTTAAATGAGCAGTTCTTC. Amino acids: CASMGREMTLNEQFF.

This clonotype was observed a handful of times. The chain recombines TRBV11-2 with TRBJ2-1, with TRBD2 as a possible D gene (6 bases). The CDR3 spans 18 residues. V was pared by 5 bases and J by 4 bases, with 24 bases between. Germline assignment: CDR1 SGHAT and CDR2 FQNNGV. The CDR3 DNA sequence: TGTGCCAGCAGCCCGACGCGGGGTGACAGAGCTAAATACAATGAGCAGTTCTTC. Its translation is CASSPTRGDRAKYNEQFF.

Turning to this clonotype: A read error may be the cause here, since a much bigger clone is one base away. The chain links TRBV4-3 to TRBJ1-5; D is undetermined. The CDR3 consists of 14 residues. The ends were cut back, 5 bases at V and 7 bases at J, with 15 bases in the middle. CDR1 is LGHNA, CDR2 YSLEER, per germline. The CDR3 spells CASSESVVRQPQHF. The CDR3 DNA follows: TGCGCCAGCAGCGAAAGTGTGGTTCGCCAGCCCCAGCATTTT.